This TCR beta chain comes out of a study of blood T cell repertoires in COVID-19. Turning to the study itself: T cells, B-cell-depleted T cells, or PBMCs supplied cDNA or gDNA.

Clones were sequenced by immunoSEQ multiplex PCR, and TCRdb holds only the in-frame ones, with some missing. The sample records 100,000 to 150,000 clones, around 79% being singletons. Looked up from germline, CDR1 is LNHDA and CDR2 is SQIVND (reference sequence). This CDR3 spans 16 amino acids. V lost 6 bases, J lost 0 bases, and 17 bases lay in between. The TCR was taken from a man aged 65 to 79 with acute or convalescent COVID-19. The sequenced sample was peripheral blood. This sequence joins TRBV19 and TRBJ1-1; no reliable D call. CDR3 nucleotide sequence: TGTGCCAGTAGCCCTGGAACAGCTACAATGAACACTGAAGCTTTCTTT. This gives the protein CASSPGTATMNTEAFF.